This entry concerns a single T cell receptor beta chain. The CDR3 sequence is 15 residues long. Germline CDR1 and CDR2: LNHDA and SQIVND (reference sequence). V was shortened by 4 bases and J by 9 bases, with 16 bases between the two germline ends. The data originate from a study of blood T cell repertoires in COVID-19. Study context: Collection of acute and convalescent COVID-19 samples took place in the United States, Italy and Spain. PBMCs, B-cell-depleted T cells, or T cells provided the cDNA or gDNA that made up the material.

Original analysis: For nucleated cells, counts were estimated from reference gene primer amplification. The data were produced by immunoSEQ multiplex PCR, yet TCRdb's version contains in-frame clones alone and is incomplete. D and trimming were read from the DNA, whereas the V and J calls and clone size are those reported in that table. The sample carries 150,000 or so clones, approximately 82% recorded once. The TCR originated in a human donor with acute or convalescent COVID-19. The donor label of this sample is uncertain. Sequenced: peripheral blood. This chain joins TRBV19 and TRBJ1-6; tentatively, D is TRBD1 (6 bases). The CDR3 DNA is TGTGCCAGTAGTACCCTCGGACAGTCGGGTTCACCCCTCCACTTT. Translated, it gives CASSTLGQSGSPLHF.